Each of the 29 T cell receptor beta chains below was sequenced from the same sample in a study of blood T cell repertoires in COVID-19. Repertoires were generated with immunoSEQ multiplex PCR, while TCRdb's copy carries only in-frame clones and drops some. This sample has roughly 150,000 clones, with 70% to 80% found just once. Sequencing input: PBMCs or T cells enriched from blood (not recorded which). All receptors come from a woman in her 70s in a cohort exposed to, infected with or recovered from COVID-19 (not recorded which).

This clone was seen a few times. The V and J genes are TRBV11-2 and TRBJ1-2; 10 nucleotides agree with TRBD1. Germline CDR1 reads SGHAT; CDR2 reads FQNNGV. The V segment lost 4 bases and the J segment 5 bases; nucleotides outside the gene matches: 7. The CDR3 contains 15 residues. CDR3 bases: TGTGCCAGCAGCTCCATCCGGGACAGGGGTTATGGCTACACCTTC. This codes for CASSSIRDRGYGYTF.

The chain employs TRBV10-1 and TRBJ2-1, with 15 bases aligning to TRBD2. There are 15 residues in the CDR3. V lost 2 bases, J lost 7 bases, and 0 bases stayed unmatched. Looked up from germline, CDR1 is WNHNN and CDR2 is SYGVQD (reference sequence). CDR3 loop: CASSEGTSGRNEQFF. The CDR3 bases are TGCGCCAGCAGTGAGGGGACTAGCGGGAGGAATGAGCAGTTCTTC.

The gene calls are TRBV2 and TRBJ1-1; D is uncertain. V lost 3 bases and J 11 bases, leaving 19 bases between the germline ends. The germline CDR1 and CDR2 sequences are SNHLY and FYNNEI. This CDR3 has 14 amino acids. Here the CDR3 reads CASSDSGSRRRAFF. The CDR3 coding sequence is TGTGCCAGCAGTGATTCTGGTAGCAGGCGGAGGGCTTTCTTT.

This clone was detected a few times. The V and J genes are TRBV28 and TRBJ1-2, with TRBD1 identical over 7 bases. The CDR3 length is 12 residues. CDR1 MDHEN and CDR2 SYDVKM come from the germline V gene. Trimming removed 10 bases from V and 4 bases from J; junction bases left unmatched: 6. The CDR3 protein is CAIKTGSYGYTF. The CDR3 DNA is TGTGCCATCAAGACAGGGTCCTATGGCTACACCTTC.

The chain uses TRBV7-6 and TRBJ2-1, with no clear D. Trimming removed 4 bases at V and 4 bases at J, with 8 bases between. This CDR3 contains 13 residues. Germline V lookup: CDR1 SGHVS, CDR2 FNYEAQ. The CDR3 DNA sequence: TGTGCCAGCAGCTCAGGCGAGTACAATGAGCAGTTCTTC. Translated, it gives CASSSGEYNEQFF.

The chain carries TRBV7-9 and TRBJ2-1; D may be TRBD2 (6 bases). Trimming took off 1 base at V and 14 bases at J, with 9 bases between the two ends. The germline CDR1 and CDR2 sequences are SEHNR and FQNEAQ (reference sequence). The CDR3 covers 11 residues. CDR3 nucleotides: TGTGCCAGCAGCTTAGTATCTAGCGAGTTCTTC. Amino acid sequence: CASSLVSSEFF.

The chain uses TRBV18 and TRBJ2-7, with a weak D call TRBD1 (6 bases). The V gene's germline CDR1 is KGHSH and CDR2 LQKENI. Trimming removed 3 bases at V and 5 bases at J, with 17 bases between. The CDR3 loop spans 15 amino acids. This chain's CDR3 is CASSPGRGLNNEQYF. CDR3 nucleotides: TGTGCCAGCTCACCCGGCAGGGGATTAAATAACGAGCAGTACTTC.

The chain uses TRBV5-1 and TRBJ2-3; D possibly corresponds to TRBD2 (6 bases). The CDR3 runs 14 residues. The ends were cut back, 0 bases at V and 5 bases at J, with 10 bases in the middle. Germline CDR1 and CDR2: SGHRS and YFSETQ. DNA for the CDR3: TGCGCCAGCAGCTTGGTGGGGACTCGAGATACGCAGTATTTT. This sequence encodes CASSLVGTRDTQYF.

The sample holds a few counts of this clone. The chain employs TRBV6-5 and TRBJ2-2; D ambiguous. CDR3 length: 11 amino acids. The germline V and J ends were trimmed by 5 bases and 8 bases, with 6 bases remaining between them. CDR1 and CDR2 from the germline V gene are MNHEY and SVGAGI. DNA for the CDR3: TGTGCCAGCAGTCGGTGGGGGGAGCTGTTTTTT. Its protein product is CASSRWGELFF.

This chain connects TRBV4-1 to TRBJ2-7; TRBD2 matches at 10 bases. This CDR3 spans 16 amino acids. Trimming cost V 0 bases and J 7 bases; bases outside gene matches: 9. The germline gives CDR1 MGHRA, CDR2 YSYEKL. CDR3 amino acids: CASSQDDLAGEREQYF. The CDR3 coding sequence is TGCGCCAGCAGCCAAGATGACCTAGCGGGAGAAAGGGAGCAGTACTTC.

The chain is built from TRBV9 and TRBJ1-4; TRBD1 matches at 7 bases. The CDR3 covers 14 residues. CDR1 and CDR2 (germline): SGDLS, YYNGEE. With V trimmed by 7 bases and J by 3 bases, 6 bases remained unmatched. The CDR3 here is CASATTGSNEKLFF. CDR3 coding DNA: TGTGCCAGCGCTACGACAGGGTCTAATGAAAAACTGTTTTTT. Using reference TRBV9 and TRBJ1-4 for the parts outside the CDR3, the full variable domain is DSGVTQTPKHLITATGQRVTLRCSPRSGDLSVYWYQQSLDQGLQFLIQYYNGEERAKGNILERFSAQQFPDLHSELNLSSLELGDSALYFCASATTGSNEKLFFGSGTQLSVL.

The chain couples TRBV28 to TRBJ1-5; TRBD1 matches 10 bases. This CDR3 spans 16 amino acids. Germline assignment: CDR1 MDHEN and CDR2 SYDVKM. With 5 bases clipped from V and 5 bases from J, the junction kept 9 bases outside the gene matches. CDR3: CASSRTGGVGDQPQHF. In DNA form, the CDR3 reads TGTGCCAGCAGTCGGACAGGGGGGGTAGGGGATCAGCCCCAGCATTTT.

The chain has TRBV6-2 or TRBV6-3 and TRBJ2-1; the match to TRBD2 covers 12 bases. Trimming took 0 bases from V and 4 from J; bases not matched to a gene: 7. There are 18 residues in the CDR3. CDR1 MNHEY and CDR2 SVGEGT come from the germline V gene. CDR3 protein: CASSYSTSGRTAYNEQFF. CDR3 in DNA: TGTGCCAGCAGTTACTCCACTAGCGGGAGGACGGCATACAATGAGCAGTTCTTC.

This clone has a handful of counts. The chain links TRBV18 to TRBJ2-1; D is undetermined. Trimming stripped 5 bases from V and 0 bases from J, with 14 bases between. This CDR3 region has 16 residues. Germline loops: CDR1 KGHSH, CDR2 LQKENI. The CDR3 bases are TGTGCCAGCTCATCCCCGGTGGGCAGCTCCTACAATGAGCAGTTCTTC. Its translation: CASSSPVGSSYNEQFF.

V gene TRBV7-9 combines with J gene TRBJ2-4; TRBD2 is a possible D gene (5 bases). V was clipped by 5 bases and J by 7 bases, with 12 bases between them. The CDR3 covers 13 residues. The germline V gene has CDR1 SEHNR and CDR2 FQNEAQ (reference sequence). CDR3 bases: TGTGCCAGCAGCCTTACGGAGGTTAACATTCAGTACTTC. This translates into CASSLTEVNIQYF.

CDR3 nucleotide sequence: TGTGCCAGCATTTCATTGGGGGCCGAACTAGTAGGGGACGAGCAGTACTTC. It yields the protein CASISLGAELVGDEQYF. The genes are TRBV28 and TRBJ2-7; possibly TRBD1 for D (6 bases). CDR3 size: 17 residues. Germline CDR1 reads MDHEN; CDR2 reads SYDVKM. Trimming removed 7 bases at V and 5 bases at J, with 27 bases between.

The chain combines TRBV10-1 with TRBJ2-7; D may be TRBD1 (5 bases). Germline V CDR1 and CDR2: WNHNN, SYGVQD (reference sequence). The CDR3 has 14 amino acids. V was shortened by 3 bases and J by 0 bases, with 9 bases between the two germline ends. CDR3 region: CASSDSDSSYEQYF. The CDR3 nucleotides are TGCGCCAGCAGTGACTCCGACAGCTCCTACGAGCAGTACTTC.

V gene TRBV28 combines with J gene TRBJ1-2; possibly TRBD1 for D (6 bases). CDR3 length: 14 amino acids. Germline V gene data show CDR1 as MDHEN and CDR2 as SYDVKM. With 3 bases removed from V and 5 bases from J, the gap between germline ends came to 13 bases. DNA for the CDR3: TGTGCCAGCAGTTTGGCAGGGGTTTTTTATGGCTACACCTTC. Translated, it gives CASSLAGVFYGYTF.

The rearrangement links TRBV28 to TRBJ2-7; 11 bases agree with TRBD2. The ends lost 7 bases at V and 7 bases at J; junction bases unmatched: 9. CDR1 and CDR2 from the germline V gene are MDHEN and SYDVKM. This CDR3 spans 14 amino acids. This CDR3 reads CASMRLAGGFEQYF. CDR3 nucleotides: TGTGCCAGCATGCGGCTAGCGGGAGGATTTGAGCAGTACTTC.

The gene calls are TRBV27 and TRBJ1-2; 12 bases agree with TRBD1. The length of the CDR3 is 15 residues. CDR1 and CDR2 from the germline V gene are MNHEY and SMNVEV (reference sequence). V was pared by 5 bases and J by 3 bases, with 4 bases of the junction left unmatched. The CDR3 is CASSLGTGGDYGYTF. CDR3 DNA sequence: TGTGCCAGCAGTCTCGGGACAGGGGGCGACTATGGCTACACCTTC.

This chain links TRBV5-1 with TRBJ1-6, with a possible D match to TRBD1 (5 bases). Germline V CDR1 and CDR2: SGHRS, YFSETQ. Trimming pared 6 bases from V and 7 bases from J, leaving 17 bases between. The CDR3 sequence is 15 residues long. The CDR3, as DNA: TGCGCCAGCAAATCGCGGGACTTAGAGAATTCACCCCTCCACTTT. Residues: CASKSRDLENSPLHF.

This chain joins TRBV27 and TRBJ1-6; 7 bases line up with TRBD1. CDR3 length: 13 residues. Trimming cost V 4 bases and J 12 bases; bases outside gene matches: 6. Germline V gene lookup returns CDR1 MNHEY and CDR2 SMNVEV (reference sequence). CDR3 sequence reads: CASSSDRFQPLHF. The CDR3 bases are TGTGCCAGCAGTTCGGACAGGTTTCAACCCCTCCACTTT.

V gene TRBV29-1 combines with J gene TRBJ2-7, with TRBD1 matching 8 bases. Germline trimming cut 3 bases from V and 3 bases from J; bases unmatched to any gene: 1. CDR3 size: 12 residues. Germline CDR1 and CDR2: SQVTM and ANQGSEA. The CDR3, as DNA: TGCAGCGTTGATGGACAGGGCTACGAGCAGTACTTC. Translation gives CSVDGQGYEQYF.

V gene TRBV7-3 combines with J gene TRBJ2-3; tentatively, D is TRBD1 (6 bases). V was clipped by 5 bases and J by 6 bases, with 9 bases between them. The CDR3 loop spans 12 amino acids. Germline V lookup: CDR1 SGHTA, CDR2 FQGTGA. The CDR3, as DNA: TGTGCCAGCAGCATCACAGGGGATACGCAGTATTTT. Residues: CASSITGDTQYF.

CDR3 protein: CASRPPGAKQGGYTF. CDR3 nucleotides: TGTGCCAGCAGGCCCCCAGGGGCCAAACAGGGCGGCTACACCTTC. V gene TRBV6-5 combines with J gene TRBJ1-2; TRBD1 is a possible D gene (6 bases). Germline loops: CDR1 MNHEY, CDR2 SVGAGI. V gave up 6 bases and J gave up 8 bases, with 22 bases separating them. There are 15 residues in the CDR3.

This chain joins TRBV12-3 or TRBV12-4 and TRBJ2-7; D remains unclear. Between the trimmed V and J ends, which lost 6 bases and 3 bases, there was a span of 12 bases. The CDR3 loop spans 13 amino acids. CDR3 nucleotides: TGTGCCAGCAGCCCTACCGCGTTCTACGAGCAGTACTTC. This gives the protein CASSPTAFYEQYF.

The CDR3 bases are TGTGCCAGCAGTTCGGTTATTGGAGGGGAACTGTTTTTT. It is translated as CASSSVIGGELFF. This chain links TRBV2 with TRBJ1-4; weak D call: TRBD1 (5 bases). This CDR3 region has 13 residues. V gave up 5 bases and J gave up 12 bases, with 16 bases separating them. Germline loops: CDR1 SNHLY, CDR2 FYNNEI.

The chain links TRBV21-1 to TRBJ2-3; no DNA check was done on the table's D call, TRBD1. TRBV21-1 is shown as a pseudogene. The CDR3 sequence is 18 residues long. The CDR3 reads CASSKKGTEPNITDTQYF. The CDR3 coding sequence is TGTGCCAGCAGCAAAAAAGGGACAGAGCCGAATATCACAGATACGCAGTATTTT.

This chain uses TRBV7-9 with TRBJ1-2; 9 positions agree with TRBD1. The CDR3 extends over 14 amino acids. With 5 bases clipped from V and 3 bases from J, the junction kept 4 bases outside the gene matches. Germline V gene sequence: CDR1 SEHNR, CDR2 FQNEAQ (reference sequence). CDR3 sequence reads: CASSGQGNYYGYTF. The CDR3 nucleotides read TGTGCCAGCAGCGGACAGGGGAATTACTATGGCTACACCTTC. The full variable domain, in which reference TRBV7-9 and TRBJ1-2 provide the parts outside the CDR3, is DTGVSQNPRHKITKRGQNVTFRCDPISEHNRLYWYRQTLGQGPEFLTYFQNEAQLEKSRLLSDRFSAERPKGSFSTLEIQRTEQGDSAMYLCASSGQGNYYGYTFGSGTRLTVV.